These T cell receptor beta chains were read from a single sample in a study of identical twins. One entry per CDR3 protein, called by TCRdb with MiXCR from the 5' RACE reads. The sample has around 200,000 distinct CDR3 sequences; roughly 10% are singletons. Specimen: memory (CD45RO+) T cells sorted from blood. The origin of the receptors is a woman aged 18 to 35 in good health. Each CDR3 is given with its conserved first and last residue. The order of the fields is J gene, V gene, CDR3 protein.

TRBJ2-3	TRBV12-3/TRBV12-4	CASSLGQGDTDTQYF
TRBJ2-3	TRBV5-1	CASSFGTDTQYF
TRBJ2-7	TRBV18	CASSPDFSYEQYF
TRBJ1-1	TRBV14	CASSQAWGGWTEAFF
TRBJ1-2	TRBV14	CASSQDTDPDNYGYTF
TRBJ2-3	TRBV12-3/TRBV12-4	CASSSHPGREGADTQYF
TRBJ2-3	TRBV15	CATSRSGTSTDTQYF
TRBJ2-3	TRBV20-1	CSAPPMGTDTQYF
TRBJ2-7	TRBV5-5	CASSWGTAGSYEQYF
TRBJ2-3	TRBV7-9	CASRATGGRNTQYF
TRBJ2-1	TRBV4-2	CASSQERNNEQFF
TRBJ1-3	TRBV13	CAILDSSGNTIYF
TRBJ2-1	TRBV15	CATGEGQGLNEQFF
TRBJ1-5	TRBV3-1	CASSDRGDSNQPQHF
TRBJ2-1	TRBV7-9	CASRPRLAVTSYNEQFF
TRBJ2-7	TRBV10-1	CASSERDSSLSEQYF
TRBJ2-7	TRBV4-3	CASSQGQGIYEQYF
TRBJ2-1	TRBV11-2	CASSLGQGAYNEQFF
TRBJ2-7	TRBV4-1	CASSLQWGYAYEQYF
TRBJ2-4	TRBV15	CATSRVLADSRVEYF
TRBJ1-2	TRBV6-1	CASSDLAGENYGYTF
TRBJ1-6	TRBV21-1	CASSKERLGLIHGGNSPLHF
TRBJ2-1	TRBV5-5	CASSLTDEQFF
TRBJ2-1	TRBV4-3	CASSRAGQGRNEQFF
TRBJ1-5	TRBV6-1	CASSDRGHQPQHF
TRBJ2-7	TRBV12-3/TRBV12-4	CASSTTNRGRYEQYF
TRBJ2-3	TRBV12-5	CASDPGQTHNTQYF
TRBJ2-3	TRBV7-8	CASSPGLPGGEADTQYF
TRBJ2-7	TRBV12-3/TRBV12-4	CASSLNRAEQYF
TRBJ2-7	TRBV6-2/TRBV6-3	CASRRTSSRHEQYF
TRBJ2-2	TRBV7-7	CASSAAGQAFGTGELFF
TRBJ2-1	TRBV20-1	CSARDLTAGGLSEQFF
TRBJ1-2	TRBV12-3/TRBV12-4	CASSPPGRLNYGYTF
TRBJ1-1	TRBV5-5	CAMGPGQMNTEAFF
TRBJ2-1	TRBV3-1	CASSQGGGPGNEQFF
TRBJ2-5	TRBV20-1	CSARIQGLLEETQYF
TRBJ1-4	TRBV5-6	CASRDGAHNEKLFF
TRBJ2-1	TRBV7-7	CASSSEQGTEQFF
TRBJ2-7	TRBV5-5	CASSSTDYLSYEQYF
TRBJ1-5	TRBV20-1	CSARGGKGNQPQHF
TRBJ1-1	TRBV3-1	CASSQEGTNTEAFF
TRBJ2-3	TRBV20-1	CSASPLLAEKGDTQYF
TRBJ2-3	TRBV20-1	CSAPDKNTDTQYF
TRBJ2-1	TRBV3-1	CASSQPGLAIEQFF
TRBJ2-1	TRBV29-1	CSVDTSGSLDEQFF
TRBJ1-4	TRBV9	CASSAVVGRGEKLFF
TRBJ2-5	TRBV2	CASSETTVQETQYF
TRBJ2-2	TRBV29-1	CSADRVNTGELFF
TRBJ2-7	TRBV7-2	CASLILAGSSYEQYF
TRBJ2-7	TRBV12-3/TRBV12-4	CASSLVGRGAYEQYF
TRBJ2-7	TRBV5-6	CASSHRGSYEQYF
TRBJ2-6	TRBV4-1	CASGDRGSSSGANVLTF
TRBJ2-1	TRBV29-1	CSVDKQGRYNEQFF
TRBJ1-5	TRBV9	CASSVEGVGQPQHF
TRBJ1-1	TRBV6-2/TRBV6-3	CASRRTGDTAGTEAFF
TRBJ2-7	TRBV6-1	CASSPRGGSYEQYF
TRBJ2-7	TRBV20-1	CSATRAGLGYEQYF
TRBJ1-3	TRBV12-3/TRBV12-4	CASSFNQGSTIYF
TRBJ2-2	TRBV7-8	CASSPSGQALNTGELFF